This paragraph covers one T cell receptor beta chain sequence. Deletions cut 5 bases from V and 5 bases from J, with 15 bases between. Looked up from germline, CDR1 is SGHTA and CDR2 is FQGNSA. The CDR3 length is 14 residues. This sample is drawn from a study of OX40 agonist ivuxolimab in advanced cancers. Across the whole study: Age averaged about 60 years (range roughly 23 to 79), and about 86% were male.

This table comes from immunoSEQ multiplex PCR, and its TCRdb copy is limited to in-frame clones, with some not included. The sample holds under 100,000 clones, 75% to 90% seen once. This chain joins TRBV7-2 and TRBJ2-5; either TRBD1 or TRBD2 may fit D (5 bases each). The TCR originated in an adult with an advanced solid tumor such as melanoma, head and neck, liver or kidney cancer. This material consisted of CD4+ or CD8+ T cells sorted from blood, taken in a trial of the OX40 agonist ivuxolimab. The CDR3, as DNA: TGTGCCAGCAGCCCCGGGGTCTGGGGGGAGACCCAGTACTTC. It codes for CASSPGVWGETQYF.